Reported below is one T cell receptor (beta chain). The data belong to a study of cytomegalovirus exposure and HLA in healthy donors. The germline V gene encodes CDR1 SGHRS and CDR2 YFSETQ. There are 13 residues in the CDR3. The V segment lost 7 bases and the J segment 1 base; nucleotides outside the gene matches: 0. PCR was performed using 60 Vbeta and 13 Jbeta primers. TCRdb's copy holds only in-frame clones and misses some; the assay was immunoSEQ multiplex PCR. The sample consists of more than 100,000 clones, 65% to 80% of them appearing once. The material sequenced was PBMCs. The sequence was obtained from a woman aged 18-29 years in good health and CMV-seropositive. The rearrangement uses TRBV5-1 and TRBJ1-1; the match to TRBD1 covers 11 bases. CDR3 in amino acids: CASGTGGNTEAFF. The CDR3 DNA follows: TGCGCCAGCGGGACAGGGGGGAACACTGAAGCTTTCTTT.